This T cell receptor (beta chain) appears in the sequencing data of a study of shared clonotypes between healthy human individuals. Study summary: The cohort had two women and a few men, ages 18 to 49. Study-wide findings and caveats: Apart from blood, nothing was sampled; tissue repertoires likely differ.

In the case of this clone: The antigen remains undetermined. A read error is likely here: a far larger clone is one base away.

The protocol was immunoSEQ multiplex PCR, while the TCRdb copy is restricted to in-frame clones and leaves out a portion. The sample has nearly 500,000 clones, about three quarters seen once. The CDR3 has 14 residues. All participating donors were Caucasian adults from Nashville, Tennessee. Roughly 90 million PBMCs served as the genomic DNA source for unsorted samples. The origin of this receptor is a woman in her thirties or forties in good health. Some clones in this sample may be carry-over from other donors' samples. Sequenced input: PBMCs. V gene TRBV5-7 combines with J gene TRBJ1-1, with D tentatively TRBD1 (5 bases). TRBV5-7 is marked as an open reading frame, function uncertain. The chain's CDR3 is CASSPRGAWTEASF. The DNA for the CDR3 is TGTGCCAGCAGCCCTCGAGGGGCTTGGACTGAAGCTTCCTTT.